This T cell receptor beta chain was identified during a study of STAT3 mutations in large granular lymphocyte leukemia. Concerning this clone: Its antigen is as yet unknown.

Findings and caveats of the study: In T-cell large granular lymphocyte leukemia, about half of patients showed multiple immunodominant subclonotypes.

Some clones are missing from TCRdb's copy, which holds only in-frame ones; the method was immunoSEQ multiplex PCR. The sample shows 1,300 or so clones, 72% of them seen only once. This CDR3 contains 14 residues. After removal of 5 bases from V and 1 base from J, the junction contained 3 bases not matched to a gene. Germline V gene sequence: CDR1 SGHRS, CDR2 YFSETQ. The sample comprised peripheral blood mononuclear cells. The sequence was obtained from a woman aged 70-85 years with T-cell large granular lymphocyte leukemia. Some clones in this sample may be carry-over from other donors' samples. This chain connects TRBV5-1 to TRBJ1-1, with 9 bases that match TRBD1. The CDR3: CASRSTGGNTEAFF. In DNA form, the CDR3 reads TGCGCCAGCAGGTCGACAGGGGGGAACACTGAAGCTTTCTTT.